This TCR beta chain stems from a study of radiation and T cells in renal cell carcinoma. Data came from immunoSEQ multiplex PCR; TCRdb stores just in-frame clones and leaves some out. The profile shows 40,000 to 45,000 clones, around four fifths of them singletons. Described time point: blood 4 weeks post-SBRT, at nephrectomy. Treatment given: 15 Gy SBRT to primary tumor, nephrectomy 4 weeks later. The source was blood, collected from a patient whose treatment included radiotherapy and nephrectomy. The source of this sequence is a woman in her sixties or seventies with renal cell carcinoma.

This CDR3 is CASKLAGADTQYF. The CDR3 DNA reads as TGCGCCAGCAAACTAGCGGGAGCAGATACGCAGTATTTT. V is TRBV5-1 and J is TRBJ2-3; 11 positions agree with TRBD2. The CDR3 contains 13 residues. Germline CDR1 reads SGHRS; CDR2 reads YFSETQ. Unmatched junction bases numbered 1, after V lost 6 bases and J lost 4 bases.